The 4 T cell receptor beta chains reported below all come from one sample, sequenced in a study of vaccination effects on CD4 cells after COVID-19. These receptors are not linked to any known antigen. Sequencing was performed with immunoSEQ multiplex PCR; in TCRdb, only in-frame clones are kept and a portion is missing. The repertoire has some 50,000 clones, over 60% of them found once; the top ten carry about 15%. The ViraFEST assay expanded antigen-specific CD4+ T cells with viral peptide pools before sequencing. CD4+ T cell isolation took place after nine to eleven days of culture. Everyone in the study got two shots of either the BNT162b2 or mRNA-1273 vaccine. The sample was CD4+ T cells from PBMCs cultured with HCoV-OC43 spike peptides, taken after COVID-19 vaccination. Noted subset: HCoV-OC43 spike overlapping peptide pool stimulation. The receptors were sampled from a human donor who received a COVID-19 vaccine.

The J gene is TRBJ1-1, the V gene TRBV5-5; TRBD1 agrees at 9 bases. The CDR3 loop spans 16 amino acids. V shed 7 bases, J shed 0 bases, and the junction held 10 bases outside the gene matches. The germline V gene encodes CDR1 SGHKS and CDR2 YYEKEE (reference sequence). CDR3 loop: CASGGTGSFMNTEAFF. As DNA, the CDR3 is TGTGCCAGCGGCGGGACAGGGTCGTTCATGAACACTGAAGCTTTCTTT.

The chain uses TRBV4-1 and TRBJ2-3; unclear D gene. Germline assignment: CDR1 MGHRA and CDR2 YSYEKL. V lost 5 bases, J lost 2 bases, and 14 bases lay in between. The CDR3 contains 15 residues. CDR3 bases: TGCGCCAGCAGCACTACAGTGCCCCTCACAGATACGCAGTATTTT. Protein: CASSTTVPLTDTQYF.

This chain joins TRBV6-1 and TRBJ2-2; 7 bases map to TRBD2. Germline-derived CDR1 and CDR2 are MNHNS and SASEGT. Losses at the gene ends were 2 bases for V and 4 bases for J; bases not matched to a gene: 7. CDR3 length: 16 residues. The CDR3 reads CASSELAGVGTGELFF. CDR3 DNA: TGTGCCAGCAGTGAACTTGCGGGAGTCGGCACCGGGGAGCTGTTTTTT.

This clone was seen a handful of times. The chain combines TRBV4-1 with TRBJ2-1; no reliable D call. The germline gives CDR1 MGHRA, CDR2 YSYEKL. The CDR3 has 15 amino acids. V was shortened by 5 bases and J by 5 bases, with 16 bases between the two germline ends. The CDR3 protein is CASSVQIQINNEQFF. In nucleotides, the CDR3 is TGCGCCAGCAGCGTACAGATACAAATAAACAATGAGCAGTTCTTC.